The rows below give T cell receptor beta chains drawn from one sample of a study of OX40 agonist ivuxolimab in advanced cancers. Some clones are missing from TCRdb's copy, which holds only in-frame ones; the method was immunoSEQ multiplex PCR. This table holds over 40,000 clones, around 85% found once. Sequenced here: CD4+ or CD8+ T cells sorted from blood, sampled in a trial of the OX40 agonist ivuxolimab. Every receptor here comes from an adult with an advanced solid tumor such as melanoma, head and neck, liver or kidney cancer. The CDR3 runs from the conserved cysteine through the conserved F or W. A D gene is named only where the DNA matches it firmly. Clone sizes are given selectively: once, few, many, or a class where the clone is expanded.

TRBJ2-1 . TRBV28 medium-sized TGTGCCAGCAGCCAGACGGGAGAATCGAATGAGCAGTTCTTC CASSQTGESNEQFF
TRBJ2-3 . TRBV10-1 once TGCGCCAGCAGTGAGTCCCCACCTGGGGGAACAGATACGCAGTATTTT CASSESPPGGTDTQYF
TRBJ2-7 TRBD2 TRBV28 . TGTGCCAGCAGACCGGGACTAGCGGGAGTCTACGAGCAGTACTTC CASRPGLAGVYEQYF
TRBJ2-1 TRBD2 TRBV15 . TGTGCCACCAGCAGAGTTTGGAATCCAGCGGGAGGGCCCAATGAGCAGTTCTTC CATSRVWNPAGGPNEQFF
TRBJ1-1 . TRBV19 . TGTGCCAGTAGTTACTATTTGGCTGTGAGCACTGAAGCTTTCTTT CASSYYLAVSTEAFF
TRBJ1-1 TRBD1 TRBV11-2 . TGTGCCAGCAGCCCAGGGACAGGATGGGTCGGGGCTTTCTTT CASSPGTGWVGAFF
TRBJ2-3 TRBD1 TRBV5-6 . TGTGCCAGCAGCGGGACAGGGTTTAGTACAGATACGCAGTATTTT CASSGTGFSTDTQYF
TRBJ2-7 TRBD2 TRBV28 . TGTGCCACAGCCGGGACTAGCGCAGGAAAGCACTACGAGCAGTACTTC CATAGTSAGKHYEQYF
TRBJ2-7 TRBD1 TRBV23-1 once TGCGCCAGCAGTCACGCAGCTTACTCTCAGACAGGGAGCTCCTACGAGCAGTACTTC CASSHAAYSQTGSSYEQYF
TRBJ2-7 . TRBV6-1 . TGTGCCAGCAGTGAGTCCGGGACAAGGTCCTACGAGCAGTACTTC CASSESGTRSYEQYF
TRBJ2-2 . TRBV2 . TGTGCCAGCCATGAGGATCTTTACACCGGGGAGCTGTTTTTT CASHEDLYTGELFF
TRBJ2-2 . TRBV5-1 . TGCGCCAGCAGCCCCACCCTAACTAAGGCCACCGGGGAGCTGTTTTTT CASSPTLTKATGELFF
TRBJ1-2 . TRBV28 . TGTGCCAGCAGCCGCGCCCGGGGCGCCGGAGGGGGCTACACCTTC CASSRARGAGGGYTF
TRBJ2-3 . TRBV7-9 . TGTGCCAGCAGCTTACCGGCAAATACGCAGTATTTT CASSLPANTQYF
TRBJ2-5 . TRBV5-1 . TGCGCCAGCAGCATCAGAGTCCAAGAGACCCAGTACTTC CASSIRVQETQYF
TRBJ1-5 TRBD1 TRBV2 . TGTGCCAGCAGTGAGGGACAGGGGAAAGGTCAGCCCCAGCATTTT CASSEGQGKGQPQHF
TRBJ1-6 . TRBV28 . TGTGCCAGCAGTTTAAGGCCGACAGCTTGGTCACCCCTCCACTTT CASSLRPTAWSPLHF
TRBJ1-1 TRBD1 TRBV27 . TGTGCCAGCAGTCCAACCACAGGGGTGAACACTGAAGCTTTCTTT CASSPTTGVNTEAFF
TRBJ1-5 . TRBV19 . TGTGCCAGTAGTATGGGGGACCTTAGCAATCAGCCCCAGCATTTT CASSMGDLSNQPQHF
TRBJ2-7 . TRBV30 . TGTGCCGTTCACTTGGGGAGCTCCTACGAGCAGTACTTC CAVHLGSSYEQYF
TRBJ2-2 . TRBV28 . TGTGCCAGCAGTTCCTTTGGGTCCGGGGAGCTGTTTTTT CASSSFGSGELFF
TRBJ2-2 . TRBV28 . TGTGCCAGCAGAGGGGACGGAACGAACACCGGGGAGCTGTTTTTT CASRGDGTNTGELFF
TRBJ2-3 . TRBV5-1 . TGCGCCAGCAGCTTGGAACGGGAAAGGGCAGATACGCAGTATTTT CASSLERERADTQYF
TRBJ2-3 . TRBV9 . TGTGCCAGCAGCGGAGATCCCCTGGAACCTCCCGAAGATACGCAGTATTTT CASSGDPLEPPEDTQYF
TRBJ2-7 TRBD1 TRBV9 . TGTGCCAGCAGTCGGGACAGGAGTGCCTACGAGCAGTACTTC CASSRDRSAYEQYF
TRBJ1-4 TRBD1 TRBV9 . TGTGCCAGCAGCGTGTCCGGGACAGGGAGTGAAAAACTGTTTTTT CASSVSGTGSEKLFF
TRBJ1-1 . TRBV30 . TGTGCCTGGAGTGTACGGGGCAGGGGATGGACTGAAGCTTTCTTT CAWSVRGRGWTEAFF
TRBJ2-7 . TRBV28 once TGTGCCAGCAGTCCACACGGGACAAGATACTCCTACGAGCAGTACTTC CASSPHGTRYSYEQYF
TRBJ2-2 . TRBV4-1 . TGCGCCAGCAGCCAAGAAAGATTCAGGGGAACCGGGGAGCTGTTTTTT CASSQERFRGTGELFF